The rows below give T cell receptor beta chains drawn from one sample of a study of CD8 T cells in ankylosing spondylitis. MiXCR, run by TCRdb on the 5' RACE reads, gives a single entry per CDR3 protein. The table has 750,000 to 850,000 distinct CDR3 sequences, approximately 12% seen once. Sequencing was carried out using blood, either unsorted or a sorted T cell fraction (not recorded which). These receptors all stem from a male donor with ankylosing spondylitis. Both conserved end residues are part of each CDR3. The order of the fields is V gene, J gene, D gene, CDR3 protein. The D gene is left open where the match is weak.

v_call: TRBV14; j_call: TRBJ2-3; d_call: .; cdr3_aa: CASSRYLDTDTQYF
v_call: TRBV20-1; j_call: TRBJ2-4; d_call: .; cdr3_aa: CSAGRGTASSIQYF
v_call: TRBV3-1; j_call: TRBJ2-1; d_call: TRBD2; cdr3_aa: CASSQYASGVGNEQFF
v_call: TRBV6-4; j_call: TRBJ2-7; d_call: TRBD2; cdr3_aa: CASYPVVAGYRSNEQYF
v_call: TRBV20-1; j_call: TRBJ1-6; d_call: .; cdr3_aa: CSAGKDYNSPLHF
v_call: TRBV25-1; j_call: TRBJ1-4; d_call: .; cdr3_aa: CASSKWSEKLFF
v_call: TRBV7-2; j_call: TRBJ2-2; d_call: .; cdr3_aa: CASSLLPNTGELFF
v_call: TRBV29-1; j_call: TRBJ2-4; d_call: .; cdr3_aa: CSVAQGLGNIQYF
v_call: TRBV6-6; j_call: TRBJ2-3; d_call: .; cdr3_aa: CASSYEAGTQYF
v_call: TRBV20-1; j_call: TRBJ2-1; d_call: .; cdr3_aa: CSARDGARSYNEQFF
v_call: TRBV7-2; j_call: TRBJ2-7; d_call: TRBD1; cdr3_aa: CASSLRDSSLGYEQYF
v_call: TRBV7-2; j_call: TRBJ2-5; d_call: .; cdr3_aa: CASSLAQGRTTQYF
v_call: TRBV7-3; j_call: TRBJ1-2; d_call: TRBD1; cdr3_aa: CASSPGGQYYGYTF
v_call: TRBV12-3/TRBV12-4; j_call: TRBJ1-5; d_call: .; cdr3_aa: CASSLVDGPNQPQHF
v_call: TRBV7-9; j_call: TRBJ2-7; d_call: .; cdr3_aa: CASSLWGGAADEQYF
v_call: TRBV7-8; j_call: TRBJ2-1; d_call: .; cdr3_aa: CASGYNEQFF
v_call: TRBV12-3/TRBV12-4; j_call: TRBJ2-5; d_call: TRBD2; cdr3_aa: CASSFSGVAGEETQYF
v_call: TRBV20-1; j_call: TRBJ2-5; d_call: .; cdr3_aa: CSAGRPRTGFAQTQYF
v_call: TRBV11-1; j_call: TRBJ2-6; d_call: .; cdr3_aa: CASSVRGTAVSGANVLTF
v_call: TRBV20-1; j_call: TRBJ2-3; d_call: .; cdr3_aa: CSASFRLGEGEDTQYF
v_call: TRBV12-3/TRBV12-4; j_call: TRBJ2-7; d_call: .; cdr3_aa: CASSPETARSSYEQYF
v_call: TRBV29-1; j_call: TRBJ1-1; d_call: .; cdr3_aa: CSVEEGGVEAFF
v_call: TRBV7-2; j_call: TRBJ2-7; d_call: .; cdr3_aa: CASSFNRDPSYEQYF
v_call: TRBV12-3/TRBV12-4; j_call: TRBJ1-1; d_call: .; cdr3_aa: CASSLYGWNTEAFF
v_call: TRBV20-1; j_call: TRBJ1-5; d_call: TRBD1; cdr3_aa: CSAQQGAGQPQHF
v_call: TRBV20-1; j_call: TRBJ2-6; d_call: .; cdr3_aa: CSARITPSSGANVLTF
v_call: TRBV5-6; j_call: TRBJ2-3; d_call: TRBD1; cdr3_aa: CASSLQGAYTDTQYF
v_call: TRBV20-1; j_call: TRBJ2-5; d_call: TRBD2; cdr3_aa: CSARTSGAPETQYF
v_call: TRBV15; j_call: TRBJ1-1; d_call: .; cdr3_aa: CATSRGRGGANTEAFF
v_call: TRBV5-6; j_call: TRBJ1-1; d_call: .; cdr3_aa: CASSFVTLEAFF
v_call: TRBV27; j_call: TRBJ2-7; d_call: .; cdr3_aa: CASSLWVGGASYEQYF
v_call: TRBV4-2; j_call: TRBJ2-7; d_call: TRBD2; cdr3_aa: CASRSTSGSYEQYF
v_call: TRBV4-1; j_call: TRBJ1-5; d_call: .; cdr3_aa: CASSQVGTARGQPQHF
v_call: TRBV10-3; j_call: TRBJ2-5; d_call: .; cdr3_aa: CAISGTHQETQYF
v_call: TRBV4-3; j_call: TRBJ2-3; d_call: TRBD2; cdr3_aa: CASSQVSASGGSTQYF
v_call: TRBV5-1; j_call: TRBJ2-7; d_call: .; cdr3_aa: CASHRESSYEQYF
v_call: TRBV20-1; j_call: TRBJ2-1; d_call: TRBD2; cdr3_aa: CSARPGLAGYEQFF
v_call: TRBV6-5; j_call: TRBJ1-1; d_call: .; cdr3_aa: CASKRDSEAFF
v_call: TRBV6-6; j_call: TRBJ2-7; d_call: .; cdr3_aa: CASSYGPNYEQYF
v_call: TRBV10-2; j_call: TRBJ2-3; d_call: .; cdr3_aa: CASSWSTSTDTQYF
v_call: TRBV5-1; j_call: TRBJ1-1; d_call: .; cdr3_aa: CASSLEGVRRLYTEAFF